Shown below are 31 T cell receptor beta chains from a single sample sequenced in a study of identical twins. TCRdb called the 5' RACE reads again in MiXCR, with one record for every CDR3 protein. The profile shows approximately 1.8 million distinct CDR3 sequences, less than 35% of them singletons. Sequencing was done on a sample of cord blood. These receptors originate from a newborn girl in good health.

This clonotype came up a few times. The J gene is TRBJ2-3, the V gene TRBV18; D is unresolved. The CDR3 length is 13 residues. Germline values: CDR1 KGHSH, CDR2 LQKENI. V dropped 0 bases and J dropped 4 bases, with 5 bases sitting between them. The CDR3 DNA follows: TGTGCCAGCTCACCACCGTCGCCAGATACGCAGTATTTT. Its protein is CASSPPSPDTQYF.

V usage is TRBV7-8 and J usage is TRBJ2-1; 9 bases map to TRBD1. CDR1 and CDR2 (germline): SGHVS, FQNEAQ. This CDR3 spans 16 amino acids. V trimming: 2 bases; J trimming: 3 bases; junction bases outside the gene matches: 5. CDR3 amino acids: CASSLRGQGNYNEQFF. CDR3 nucleotides: TGTGCCAGCAGCTTACGGGGACAGGGAAACTACAATGAGCAGTTCTTC.

This clonotype came up many times. This sequence joins TRBV5-1 and TRBJ2-7; no reliable D call. Germline assignment: CDR1 SGHRS and CDR2 YFSETQ. The length of the CDR3 is 13 residues. V was trimmed by 1 base and J by 2 bases, leaving 7 bases between them. In DNA form, the CDR3 reads TGCGCCAGCAGCTTGCAACCAACCTACGAGCAGTACTTC. It translates to CASSLQPTYEQYF.

This clonotype was detected a few times. The V call is TRBV25-1, the J call TRBJ2-1, with D possibly TRBD2 on 5 matching bases. The CDR3 consists of 12 residues. Germline loops: CDR1 MGHDK, CDR2 SYGVNS. V was clipped by 10 bases and J by 8 bases, with 15 bases between them. The CDR3 DNA sequence: TGTGCCACCTGTTTACTAGAATATGAGCAGTTCTTC. Translation gives CATCLLEYEQFF. Drawing the rest from reference TRBV25-1 and TRBJ2-1, the complete variable domain is EADIYQTPRYLVIGTGKKITLECSQTMGHDKMYWYQQDPGMELHLIHYSYGVNSTEKGDLSSESTVSRIRTEHFPLTLESARPSHTSQYLCATCLLEYEQFFGPGTRLTVL.

V is TRBV2 and J is TRBJ1-1; 7 nucleotides match TRBD1. CDR1 is SNHLY and CDR2 is FYNNEI in the germline V gene. The V segment lost 11 bases and the J segment 5 bases; nucleotides outside the gene matches: 8. This CDR3 is built from 12 residues. The CDR3 region has the DNA TGTGCCGGCGAAGACAGGGAGACTGAAGCTTTCTTT. This translates into CAGEDRETEAFF.

The V gene is TRBV15, the J gene TRBJ1-6; 9 nucleotides match TRBD1. The CDR3 totals 16 residues. Trimming at V came to 6 bases and at J to 6 bases, leaving 9 bases not matched to a gene. Germline V gene sequence: CDR1 LNHNV, CDR2 YYDKDF (reference sequence). The CDR3 is CATRIGPTGGNSPLHF. The DNA of the CDR3 is TGTGCCACCAGGATTGGCCCGACAGGGGGTAATTCACCCCTCCACTTT.

The CDR3 coding sequence is TGTGCCAGCAGCCAAGAGGACGGGAGCTCCTACAATGAGCAGTACTTC. This codes for CASSQEDGSSYNEQYF. The chain couples TRBV4-2 to TRBJ2-1; tentatively, D is TRBD2 (6 bases). Gene TRBJ2-7 matches the end of the DNA better, so the J call may be wrong. Germline V gives CDR1 LGHNA, CDR2 YNFKEQ. The CDR3 spans 16 residues.

The chain has TRBV11-1 and TRBJ2-2; D uncertain. Germline values: CDR1 SGHAT, CDR2 FQDESV (reference sequence). This CDR3 region has 12 residues. V lost 5 bases to trimming and J lost 6 bases, with 7 bases between them. The CDR3, as DNA: TGTGCCAGCAGCCCCAAGCCCGGGGAGCTGTTTTTT. Its translation: CASSPKPGELFF.

The V gene is TRBV24-1, the J gene TRBJ2-5, with D maybe TRBD2 (6 bases). The CDR3 runs 13 residues. The germline gives CDR1 KGHDR, CDR2 SFDVKD. V gave up 5 bases and J gave up 11 bases, with 17 bases separating them. CDR3 DNA sequence: TGTGCCACCAGTGGGCTAGCGCTCAATGAGCAGTACTTC. Amino acid sequence: CATSGLALNEQYF.

V and J are TRBV29-1 and TRBJ2-1, with D possibly TRBD2 on 6 matching bases. Looked up from germline, CDR1 is SQVTM and CDR2 is ANQGSEA. There are 11 residues in the CDR3. Deletions cut 8 bases from V and 4 bases from J, with 9 bases between. The CDR3 loop reads CSFREYNEQFF. Written as DNA, the CDR3 is TGCAGCTTCCGGGAGTACAATGAGCAGTTCTTC.

The V gene is TRBV5-1, the J gene TRBJ2-3; possible D gene TRBD1, 7 bases. The ends were cut back, 3 bases at V and 2 bases at J, with 19 bases in the middle. The CDR3 totals 17 residues. From germline, CDR1 is SGHRS and CDR2 YFSETQ. CDR3 residues: CASSSSGQRAFTDTQYF. CDR3 coding DNA: TGCGCCAGCAGCTCTTCGGGACAGCGGGCTTTCACAGATACGCAGTATTTT.

The gene calls are TRBV20-1 and TRBJ2-4; D remains ambiguous. V was pared by 3 bases and J by 0 bases, with 6 bases between. Germline V CDR1 and CDR2: DFQATT, SNEGSKA (reference sequence). This CDR3 spans 13 amino acids. The CDR3 region is CSARHVAKNIQYF. CDR3 coding DNA: TGCAGTGCTAGGCATGTAGCCAAAAACATTCAGTACTTC.

This chain connects TRBV20-1 to TRBJ1-6; D may be TRBD1 (6 bases). The length of the CDR3 is 15 residues. The V end lost 3 bases, the J end lost 4 bases, and 13 bases lay between the germline ends. Germline loops: CDR1 DFQATT, CDR2 SNEGSKA (reference sequence). This CDR3 is CSARLKGGYNSPLHF. The CDR3 DNA reads as TGCAGTGCTAGGCTCAAAGGGGGTTATAATTCACCCCTCCACTTT.

V gene TRBV9 combines with J gene TRBJ1-2; D not resolved. This CDR3 is built from 16 residues. Germline lookup yields CDR1 SGDLS and CDR2 YYNGEE. V was shortened by 2 bases and J by 2 bases, with 16 bases between the two germline ends. The CDR3 DNA reads as TGTGCCAGCAGCGTTTTCGGACCGGGCCTCAACTATGGCTACACCTTC. It codes for CASSVFGPGLNYGYTF.

This clonotype was counted only a few times. The rearrangement uses TRBV20-1 and TRBJ1-1, with D unresolved. The CDR3 sequence is 12 residues long. Trimming left V 1 base short and J 1 base short, with 4 bases between. Germline-derived CDR1 and CDR2 are DFQATT and SNEGSKA (reference sequence). As DNA, the CDR3 is TGCAGTGCTAGAGCTCGGAACACTGAAGCTTTCTTT. As protein: CSARARNTEAFF.

The chain uses TRBV20-1 and TRBJ1-5; D perhaps matches TRBD1 (6 bases). The germline gives CDR1 DFQATT, CDR2 SNEGSKA (reference sequence). This CDR3 contains 15 residues. V was shortened by 0 bases and J by 8 bases, with 17 bases between the two germline ends. Written as DNA, the CDR3 is TGCAGTGCTAGAGAGGAAGGACAGATCGGGGAGCCCCAGCATTTT. This translates into CSAREEGQIGEPQHF.

The rearrangement joins TRBV5-6 to TRBJ1-6, with D possibly TRBD1 on 6 matching bases. The CDR3 has 14 residues. The V end was cut by 5 bases, the J end by 7 bases, with 13 bases between. The V gene's germline CDR1 is SGHDT and CDR2 YYEEEE. CDR3 sequence (DNA): TGTGCCAGCAGGAGGACAGCGTCCAATTCACCCCTCCACTTT. This sequence encodes CASRRTASNSPLHF. The complete variable domain, with remaining parts taken from reference TRBV5-6 and TRBJ1-6, reads DAGVTQSPTHLIKTRGQQVTLRCSPKSGHDTVSWYQQALGQGPQFIFQYYEEEERQRGNFPDRFSGHQFPNYSSELNVNALLLGDSALYLCASRRTASNSPLHFGNGTRLTVT.

This clonotype was seen once. Here the CDR3 DNA reads TGTGCCAGCTCACCACAAGGGTCCAGGACCCAGCTAGATACGCAGTATTTT. It codes for CASSPQGSRTQLDTQYF. This chain links TRBV18 with TRBJ2-3; D unclear. Germline V gene lookup returns CDR1 KGHSH and CDR2 LQKENI. The CDR3 totals 17 residues. Trimming stripped 1 base from V and 5 bases from J, with 19 bases between.

The chain uses TRBV5-1 and TRBJ2-4; D is possibly TRBD1 (8 bases). CDR1 is SGHRS, CDR2 YFSETQ, per germline. Trimming left V 4 bases short and J 5 bases short, with 19 bases between. This CDR3 is built from 16 residues. The CDR3 DNA reads as TGCGCCAGCAGCCCAGGACAGGGAGGGTTTGAAAACATTCAGTACTTC. It codes for CASSPGQGGFENIQYF.

In its sample, this clonotype was seen a few times. The CDR3 region has the DNA TGTGCCAGCATCATGACCGGGACTATAGAGCAGTACTTC. Residues: CASIMTGTIEQYF. The chain has TRBV12-3 or TRBV12-4 and TRBJ2-5; 7 positions agree with TRBD2. Unmatched junction bases numbered 13, after V lost 7 bases and J lost 11 bases. The CDR3 totals 13 residues.

The rearrangement joins TRBV20-1 to TRBJ1-5; D is undetermined. The V gene lost 3 bases and the J gene lost 7 bases, with 13 bases spanning the gap. Germline-derived CDR1 and CDR2 are DFQATT and SNEGSKA (reference sequence). The length of the CDR3 is 13 residues. This chain's CDR3 is CSASTGFSQPQHF. Here the CDR3 DNA reads TGCAGTGCTAGCACCGGGTTTAGCCAGCCCCAGCATTTT.

This clonotype turned up a few times. The gene calls are TRBV12-3 or TRBV12-4 and TRBJ1-4; D is perhaps TRBD1 (5 bases). V lost 5 bases to trimming and J lost 5 bases, with 12 bases between them. This CDR3 is 14 amino acids long. CDR3 DNA: TGTGCCAGCAGTCGCAGGGATGAGAATGAAAAACTGTTTTTT. It encodes CASSRRDENEKLFF.

In this sample, this clonotype turned up a few times. This rearrangement joins TRBV29-1 to TRBJ2-1; TRBD2 aligns across 11 bases. V was pared by 4 bases and J by 2 bases, with 4 bases of the junction left unmatched. The germline CDR1 and CDR2 sequences are SQVTM and ANQGSEA. The CDR3 length is 15 residues. This chain's CDR3 is CSVGGGLAAYNEQFF. The DNA for the CDR3 is TGCAGCGTTGGAGGGGGACTAGCGGCCTACAATGAGCAGTTCTTC.

Turning to this clonotype: A much larger clone lies a single base off, so this may be a read error. CDR3 sequence (DNA): TGTGCCAGCAGTCCAACACTAGCGGGAGGGTACAATGAGCAGTTATTC. Protein product: CASSPTLAGGYNEQLF. This chain connects TRBV27 to TRBJ2-1; 13 nucleotides align to TRBD2. The CDR3 runs to 16 residues. Per germline, CDR1 MNHEY and CDR2 SMNVEV (reference sequence).

The table lists this clonotype with many counts. The V and J genes are TRBV7-2 and TRBJ2-7, with D unresolved. Trimming stripped 4 bases from V and 7 bases from J, with 8 bases between. The CDR3 spans 11 residues. CDR1 and CDR2 from the germline V gene are SGHTA and FQGNSA. In nucleotides, the CDR3 is TGTGCCAGCAGCTATACGCGAGAGCAGTACTTC. Translating it yields CASSYTREQYF.

The V and J genes are TRBV7-7 and TRBJ2-1, with a tentative D call TRBD2 (5 bases). CDR1 SSHAT and CDR2 FNYEAQ come from the germline V gene (reference sequence). Trimming removed 2 bases at V and 12 bases at J, with 14 bases between. The CDR3 has 13 amino acids. DNA for the CDR3: TGTGCCAGCAGCTTACCGGGGTCAGATACGCAGTTCTTC. This gives the protein CASSLPGSDTQFF.

This clonotype was found a few times. The chain carries TRBV29-1 and TRBJ2-3, with 8 bases fitting TRBD2. The J segment lost 1 base and the V segment lost 3 bases, leaving 0 bases of the junction unmatched. Looked up from germline, CDR1 is SQVTM and CDR2 is ANQGSEA. The CDR3 has 13 amino acids. The CDR3 nucleotides are TGCAGCGTTGAGCGGGAGGGCACAGATACGCAGTATTTT. As protein: CSVEREGTDTQYF.

This clonotype has only one observation. The V call is TRBV5-1, the J call TRBJ2-7; D is unclear. The CDR3 extends over 15 amino acids. The germline gives CDR1 SGHRS, CDR2 YFSETQ. V dropped 2 bases and J dropped 0 bases, with 12 bases sitting between them. The CDR3 sequence is CASSFSLGPSYEQYF. CDR3 coding DNA: TGCGCCAGCAGCTTTTCTCTAGGGCCCTCCTACGAGCAGTACTTC.

The chain links TRBV20-1 to TRBJ2-1, with 10 bases matching TRBD2. V shed 6 bases and J 0 bases; nucleotides not matched to a gene: 11. The length of the CDR3 is 17 residues. Looked up from germline, CDR1 is DFQATT and CDR2 is SNEGSKA (reference sequence). For the CDR3, the DNA is TGCAGTGCCCCCCGCGGACTAGCGGCAAGCTCCTACAATGAGCAGTTCTTC. Translated, it gives CSAPRGLAASSYNEQFF.

The rearrangement joins TRBV20-1 to TRBJ1-2; no clear D. The length of the CDR3 is 12 residues. Germline CDR1 reads DFQATT; CDR2 reads SNEGSKA (reference sequence). Deletions cut 3 bases from V and 1 base from J, with 6 bases between. The chain's CDR3 is CSARWINYGYTF. Here the CDR3 DNA reads TGCAGTGCTAGGTGGATTAACTATGGCTACACCTTC.

This clonotype was counted many times. The V and J genes are TRBV28 and TRBJ2-4, with D uncertain. Germline CDR1 reads MDHEN; CDR2 reads SYDVKM. The CDR3 is made up of 12 amino acids. Trimming cost V 4 bases and J 8 bases, with 9 bases left between them. DNA of the CDR3: TGTGCCAGCAGTTCCCCCCCACACATTCAGTACTTC. Its protein product is CASSSPPHIQYF.